This T cell receptor (beta chain) was documented in a study of CD8+CD57+ T cells in acquired aplastic anemia. The wider study: Sorted CD4+ and CD8+ cells yielded roughly 3.4 ug of DNA on average. CD4+ reads averaged about 9.9 million in healthy donors.

Study-wide findings and caveats: The number of CD8+ CDR3 sequences shared by patients and controls was around 30. Controls and patients did not differ significantly in CD8+ Simpson's diversity.

It was genomic DNA that served as the template for profiling TCR beta VDJ and CDR3. Using its own MiXCR run on the reads, TCRdb lists one record per CDR3 protein. The sample lists 60,000 to 75,000 distinct CDR3 sequences, 50% to 70% occurring once. The CDR3 contains 15 residues. A remark on this clonotype: What it binds is unknown.

The chain is built from TRBV12-3 or TRBV12-4 and TRBJ2-5, with D tentatively TRBD2 (6 bases). The DNA end favors TRBJ2-7, so the J call may be wrong. This clonotype was sampled from a human donor in good health, serving as a control. Sequenced: sorted CD4+, CD8+, or CD8+CD57+ T cells (not recorded which) from PBMCs. The CDR3, as DNA: TGTGCCAGCATGGGGCCGACGGCGGGAAGGTACGAGCAGTACTTC. It codes for CASMGPTAGRYEQYF.